These 20 T cell receptor beta chains share one sample of origin, sequenced in a study of shared T cell receptors in the human thymus. Using immunoSEQ multiplex PCR, the repertoire was profiled, and TCRdb retains in-frame clones only, with some absent. The sample lists some 700,000 clones; 70% to 90% were seen once. The sample was also reused in another study, on human thymus T cells.

Source material: thymocytes. The receptor set was obtained from a girl under three years old with a congenital heart defect.

This chain joins TRBV7-2 and TRBJ2-7; 11 nucleotides agree with TRBD2. J gave up 2 bases and V 5 bases, and 5 bases lay outside the gene matches. Germline CDR1 is SGHTA and CDR2 is FQGNSA. This CDR3 has 15 amino acids. In DNA, the CDR3 is TGTGCCAGCAGCGCTAGCGGGGGGTTCCCCTACGAGCAGTACTTC. It codes for CASSASGGFPYEQYF.

The chain combines TRBV10-3 with TRBJ1-2; a weak D match, TRBD1 (6 bases). The V end was cut by 4 bases, the J end by 6 bases, with 27 bases between. Germline V gives CDR1 ENHRY, CDR2 SYGVKD. The CDR3 has 18 residues. CDR3 nucleotide sequence: TGTGCCATCAGTGTGCGAGGCGACAGGAGGTATTATGAACATGGCTACACCTTC. This translates into CAISVRGDRRYYEHGYTF.

This clone was found once. The chain carries TRBV5-6 and TRBJ2-6, with D perhaps matching TRBD1 (5 bases). This CDR3 has 19 residues. CDR1 SGHDT and CDR2 YYEEEE come from the germline V gene. V was trimmed by 2 bases and J by 1 base, leaving 19 bases between them. The CDR3 DNA sequence: TGTGCCAGCAGCTTTCCCCTGAGCAGGGCGACTTCTGGGGCCAACGTCCTGACTTTC. Encoded protein: CASSFPLSRATSGANVLTF. The full variable domain, completed using reference TRBV5-6 and TRBJ2-6, is DAGVTQSPTHLIKTRGQQVTLRCSPKSGHDTVSWYQQALGQGPQFIFQYYEEEERQRGNFPDRFSGHQFPNYSSELNVNALLLGDSALYLCASSFPLSRATSGANVLTFGAGSRLTVL.

The chain carries TRBV11-2 and TRBJ1-2; unclear D gene. The CDR3 contains 15 residues. Between the trimmed V and J ends, which lost 5 bases and 2 bases, there was a span of 15 bases. Germline V gene lookup returns CDR1 SGHAT and CDR2 FQNNGV. The CDR3 DNA reads TGTGCCAGCAGCCCCCAAACAGATTGGAACTATGGCTACACCTTC. It translates to CASSPQTDWNYGYTF.

This clone appeared a single time. The chain uses TRBV5-1 and TRBJ1-2; tentative D call: TRBD1 (5 bases). CDR1 and CDR2 from the germline V gene are SGHRS and YFSETQ. The germline V and J ends were trimmed by 0 bases and 8 bases, with 23 bases remaining between them. The length of the CDR3 is 17 residues. The CDR3 sequence is CASSLEANGGGMVGYTF. The CDR3 DNA reads as TGCGCCAGCAGCTTGGAAGCAAATGGGGGGGGGATGGTGGGCTACACCTTC.

The gene calls are TRBV6-6 and TRBJ1-6; the match to TRBD1 covers 8 bases. CDR3 length: 16 residues. Germline trimming cut 7 bases from V and 5 bases from J; bases unmatched to any gene: 10. Germline V gene data show CDR1 as MNHNY and CDR2 as SVGAGI (reference sequence). The CDR3 bases are TGTGCCAGCAAAAACCCTAACAGGGGGAATAATTCACCCCTCCACTTT. Translating it yields CASKNPNRGNNSPLHF.

The chain joins TRBV6-1 to TRBJ2-1, with 9 bases that match TRBD2. The J segment lost 5 bases and the V segment lost 5 bases, leaving 7 bases of the junction unmatched. The CDR3 length is 15 residues. Germline values: CDR1 MNHNS, CDR2 SASEGT. As DNA, the CDR3 is TGTGCCAGCAGTACCCGACTAGCGGAGAACAATGAGCAGTTCTTC. Its protein product is CASSTRLAENNEQFF.

This chain links TRBV13 with TRBJ1-3; D gene unclear. The CDR3 has 16 residues. V dropped 5 bases and J dropped 0 bases, with 14 bases sitting between them. Germline lookup yields CDR1 PRHDT and CDR2 FYEKMQ (reference sequence). The CDR3 sequence is CASSPSYLSSGNTIYF. CDR3 sequence (DNA): TGTGCCAGCAGCCCCTCTTATTTGAGCTCTGGAAACACCATATATTTT.

V and J are TRBV12-5 and TRBJ2-7; 7 bases align to TRBD2. The germline CDR1 and CDR2 sequences are LGHNT and FRNRAP. V dropped 6 bases and J dropped 3; count of bases not matched to a gene: 2. The CDR3 sequence is 12 residues long. As DNA, the CDR3 is TGTGCTAGTGGCCCGGGGGGCTACGAGCAGTACTTC. This sequence encodes CASGPGGYEQYF.

This sequence joins TRBV15 and TRBJ2-1; 7 bases line up with TRBD2. Per the germline V gene, CDR1 is LNHNV and CDR2 is YYDKDF (reference sequence). V trimming: 5 bases; J trimming: 0 bases; junction bases outside the gene matches: 10. The CDR3 consists of 17 residues. The CDR3: CATSSEPRTSSYNEQFF. The DNA for the CDR3 is TGTGCCACCAGCTCAGAGCCCCGGACTAGCTCCTACAATGAGCAGTTCTTC.

J is TRBJ2-7 and V is TRBV10-3; 11 nucleotides match TRBD2. The CDR3 covers 16 residues. With 6 bases clipped from V and 0 bases from J, the junction kept 7 bases outside the gene matches. Germline lookup yields CDR1 ENHRY and CDR2 SYGVKD. The CDR3, as DNA: TGTGCCATCAGCCGACGACTAGCGGGGCTCTCCTACGAGCAGTACTTC. Its translation is CAISRRLAGLSYEQYF.

The chain has TRBV19 and TRBJ1-2; tentatively, D is TRBD1 (6 bases). Trimming removed 6 bases from V and 1 base from J, with 18 bases in between. Looked up from germline, CDR1 is LNHDA and CDR2 is SQIVND (reference sequence). There are 16 residues in the CDR3. The CDR3 nucleotides read TGTGCCAGTAGCGTCCCCCACGGACAGAATAACTATGGCTACACCTTC. Its protein is CASSVPHGQNNYGYTF.

The gene calls are TRBV13 and TRBJ2-2; D is ambiguous. With 1 base removed from V and 4 bases from J, the gap between germline ends came to 13 bases. From germline, CDR1 is PRHDT and CDR2 FYEKMQ (reference sequence). The CDR3 contains 16 residues. This chain's CDR3 is CASSLDNRKVTGELFF. CDR3 nucleotide sequence: TGTGCCAGCAGCTTAGACAACAGAAAAGTCACCGGGGAGCTGTTTTTT.

The chain has TRBV5-1 and TRBJ2-3; 10 bases map to TRBD1. V dropped 7 bases and J dropped 2; count of bases not matched to a gene: 16. The CDR3 is 18 residues long. Germline V gene data show CDR1 as SGHRS and CDR2 as YFSETQ. The CDR3 sequence is CASGRDRGGTSHTDTQYF. The CDR3 DNA follows: TGCGCCAGCGGCCGGGACAGGGGAGGGACGTCACACACAGATACGCAGTATTTT.

This sequence joins TRBV29-1 and TRBJ1-4; TRBD1 might be the D (6 bases). This CDR3 has 13 amino acids. The V gene lost 4 bases and the J gene lost 5 bases, with 11 bases spanning the gap. Germline lookup yields CDR1 SQVTM and CDR2 ANQGSEA. CDR3 in amino acids: CSVVHRENEKLFF. DNA of the CDR3: TGCAGCGTTGTTCACAGGGAGAATGAAAAACTGTTTTTT.

The V gene is TRBV7-3, the J gene TRBJ2-2; 9 nucleotides line up with TRBD1. Germline CDR1 is SGHTA and CDR2 is FQGTGA. This CDR3 has 16 residues. After removal of 5 bases from V and 4 bases from J, the junction contained 8 bases not matched to a gene. The DNA for the CDR3 is TGTGCCAGCAGCCCGCCGGGACAGGGAGTCACCGGGGAGCTGTTTTTT. It is translated as CASSPPGQGVTGELFF.

The rearrangement links TRBV7-2 to TRBJ2-7; TRBD2 might be the D (6 bases). The V end lost 6 bases, the J end lost 3 bases, and 24 bases lay between the germline ends. Germline CDR1 is SGHTA and CDR2 is FQGNSA. The CDR3 runs 17 residues. The CDR3 reads CASSHPVRGSGDYEQYF. CDR3 DNA: TGTGCCAGCAGTCACCCAGTTCGGGGGTCTGGGGACTACGAGCAGTACTTC.

This chain uses TRBV25-1 with TRBJ2-1; TRBD2 aligns across 13 bases. The trim removed 6 bases at V and 9 bases at J, leaving 14 bases unmatched. CDR1 is MGHDK, CDR2 SYGVNS, per germline. This CDR3 comprises 17 residues. The CDR3 loop is CASRANWTSGGWGEQFF. CDR3 bases: TGTGCCAGCAGGGCTAATTGGACTAGCGGGGGATGGGGTGAGCAGTTCTTC.

V is TRBV5-5 and J is TRBJ2-7; 7 bases match TRBD1. Germline V gene sequence: CDR1 SGHKS, CDR2 YYEKEE (reference sequence). Trimming at V came to 5 bases and at J to 1 base, leaving 6 bases not matched to a gene. This CDR3 has 14 amino acids. The CDR3 DNA follows: TGTGCCAGCAGAGCTCTGGGACAGTCCTACGAGCAGTACTTC. It yields the protein CASRALGQSYEQYF. The complete variable domain, with remaining parts taken from reference TRBV5-5 and TRBJ2-7, reads DAGVTQSPTHLIKTRGQQVTLRCSPISGHKSVSWYQQVLGQGPQFIFQYYEKEERGRGNFPDRFSARQFPNYSSELNVNALLLGDSALYLCASRALGQSYEQYFGPGTRLTVT.

As concerns this clone: The sample contains more than one DNA sequence encoding this CDR3. The CDR3 is CASRRQGVAQETQYF. In nucleotides, the CDR3 is TGTGCCAGCAGGAGACAGGGCGTTGCTCAAGAGACCCAGTACTTC. The chain employs TRBV6-1 and TRBJ2-5; TRBD1 agrees at 7 bases. The CDR3 loop spans 15 amino acids. The J segment lost 2 bases and the V segment lost 6 bases, leaving 9 bases of the junction unmatched. Germline V lookup: CDR1 MNHNS, CDR2 SASEGT.